This T cell receptor beta chain appears in the sequencing data of a study of cytomegalovirus exposure and HLA in healthy donors. Background on the study: An early release of data contained 75 million to 100 million unique TCRs, which came from HLA-typed donors. Study-level results: A later analysis showed that HLA-associated TCR beta chains had undergone more clonal expansion than equally common others.

Looked up from germline, CDR1 is MNHEY and CDR2 is SVGAGI. There are 15 residues in the CDR3. V was clipped by 2 bases and J by 3 bases, with 10 bases between them. As concerns this clone: Its antigen is as yet unknown.

The PCR used 60 Vbeta and 13 Jbeta primers. Profiling relied on immunoSEQ multiplex PCR, and the TCRdb table lists in-frame clones only, not all of them. The data show 84,000 or so clones, under 80% seen once. This receptor was taken from a boy younger than 18 in good health and CMV-seronegative. The chain has TRBV6-5 and TRBJ1-4; a weak D match, TRBD1 (6 bases). Sequenced input: PBMCs. Here the CDR3 reads CASSYQGSPNEKLFF. As DNA, the CDR3 is TGTGCCAGCAGTTACCAGGGGAGTCCTAATGAAAAACTGTTTTTT.